This T cell receptor beta chain was sequenced for a study of blood T cell repertoires in COVID-19. Looking at the study overall: From the United States, Italy and Spain came samples of acute and convalescent COVID-19. Sources were T cells, B-cell-depleted T cells, or PBMCs; the material itself was cDNA or gDNA.

Original methodology: Amplification of reference gene primers was used by the study to estimate nucleated cell counts. The repertoire was sequenced with immunoSEQ multiplex PCR; TCRdb's copy has only in-frame clones and lacks some. V and J calls and clone size are copied from that table; D and trimming were computed from the DNA. The data hold some 200,000 clones, with 70% to 80% observed a single time. V lost 4 bases and J lost 6; bases outside the gene matches: 14. The CDR3 runs to 17 residues. Germline values: CDR1 MDHEN, CDR2 SYDVKM. The chain combines TRBV28 with TRBJ1-5, with 8 bases identical to TRBD1. The material sequenced was peripheral blood. The source of this sequence is a woman aged 45 to 65 with active or convalescent COVID-19. The CDR3 sequence is CASSSYEAGGFGQPQHF. In nucleotides, the CDR3 is TGTGCCAGCAGTTCTTATGAGGCAGGGGGCTTCGGTCAGCCCCAGCATTTT.